Presented here are 26 T cell receptor beta chains from one specimen sequenced in a study of molecular identifiers for immune sequencing clone quantification. TCRdb re-called the PCR reads through MiXCR, storing one row per CDR3 protein. Among about 89,000 distinct CDR3 sequences listed, around 20% were seen once. Material: naive CD8+ T cells from blood, with Jurkat cell RNA spiked in. Stated subset: FACS-sorted CD8+CD4-CCR7+CD45RA+ naive T cells. Receptor source: a human donor in good health. Some libraries in this study had Jurkat cell RNA spiked in.

The table lists this clonotype with many counts. V is TRBV24-1 and J is TRBJ2-3, with D possibly matching TRBD1 (6 bases). V lost 8 bases and J 2 bases, leaving 10 bases between the germline ends. Germline CDR1 is KGHDR and CDR2 is SFDVKD. The CDR3 is 13 residues long. CDR3 protein: CATKDRDTDTQYF. In DNA, the CDR3 is TGTGCCACCAAGGACAGAGACACAGATACGCAGTATTTT.

Concerning this clonotype itself: A read error may be the cause here, since a much bigger clone is one base away. The chain recombines TRBV13 with TRBJ2-7; D not resolved. The CDR3 consists of 12 residues. CDR1 and CDR2 (germline): PRHDT, FYEKMQ (reference sequence). Trimming removed 6 bases at V and 3 bases at J, with 9 bases between. Here the CDR3 reads CASRTRSYEQYF. Here the CDR3 DNA reads TGTGCCAGCAGAACCCGGAGCTACGAGCAGTACTTC.

In this sample, this clonotype turned up many times. The chain couples TRBV6-2 or TRBV6-3 to TRBJ2-3; TRBD2 matches 10 bases. Germline lookup yields CDR1 MNHEY and CDR2 SVGEGT. This CDR3 has 16 amino acids. Trimming cost V 6 bases and J 2 bases; bases outside gene matches: 8. The CDR3 DNA sequence: TGTGCCAGCAGCCCTCTAGCGGGGGACATCACAGATACGCAGTATTTT. It yields the protein CASSPLAGDITDTQYF.

The chain uses TRBV27 and TRBJ2-2; a weak D match, TRBD1 (6 bases). The V and J ends lost 7 bases and 6 bases respectively, with 12 bases between them. CDR1 and CDR2 (germline): MNHEY, SMNVEV (reference sequence). This CDR3 region has 13 residues. DNA for the CDR3: TGTGCCAGCACTAGGACAGTTGCCGGGGAGCTGTTTTTT. Amino acids: CASTRTVAGELFF.

Many counts were recorded for this clonotype. The chain carries TRBV9 and TRBJ2-7; 9 bases agree with TRBD2. Germline trimming cut 0 bases from V and 6 bases from J; bases unmatched to any gene: 4. This CDR3 spans 14 amino acids. The germline gives CDR1 SGDLS, CDR2 YYNGEE. CDR3 protein: CASSVGGGAVEQYF. The CDR3 DNA sequence: TGTGCCAGCAGCGTAGGCGGGGGGGCTGTCGAGCAGTACTTC.

This clonotype was detected ten times or more. This rearrangement joins TRBV7-9 to TRBJ1-1; maybe TRBD1 (6 bases). The V and J ends lost 1 base and 5 bases respectively, with 14 bases between them. This CDR3 has 15 amino acids. The V gene's germline CDR1 is SEHNR and CDR2 FQNEAQ (reference sequence). The CDR3 DNA sequence: TGTGCCAGCAGCTTAGAAGGGGGGGGCTGGACTGAAGCTTTCTTT. This encodes CASSLEGGGWTEAFF. Variable domain in full (rest from reference TRBV7-9 and TRBJ1-1): DTGVSQNPRHKITKRGQNVTFRCDPISEHNRLYWYRQTLGQGPEFLTYFQNEAQLEKSRLLSDRFSAERPKGSFSTLEIQRTEQGDSAMYLCASSLEGGGWTEAFFGQGTRLTVV.

This clonotype was recorded at least ten times. V is TRBV30 and J is TRBJ2-1; no reliable D call. The V and J ends lost 7 bases and 4 bases respectively, with 8 bases between them. Germline V gives CDR1 GTSNPN, CDR2 SVGIG (reference sequence). This CDR3 has 11 residues. The CDR3 region has the DNA TGTGCCTTACGGGCGTACAATGAGCAGTTCTTC. Protein: CALRAYNEQFF. Full variable domain (missing parts from reference TRBV30 and TRBJ2-1): SQTIHQWPATLVQPVGSPLSLECTVEGTSNPNLYWYRQAAGRGLQLLFYSVGIGQISSEVPQNLSASRPQDRQFILSSKKLLLSDSGFYLCALRAYNEQFFGPGTRLTVL.

This clonotype was seen repeatedly, ten times or more. The chain links TRBV24-1 to TRBJ1-5; 8 bases line up with TRBD1. Germline V gives CDR1 KGHDR, CDR2 SFDVKD. This CDR3 spans 16 amino acids. V dropped 3 bases and J dropped 4; count of bases not matched to a gene: 7. This CDR3 is CATSDGTGASNQPQHF. For the CDR3, the DNA is TGTGCCACCAGTGATGGGACAGGAGCCTCGAATCAGCCCCAGCATTTT.

Of note for this clonotype: A much larger clonotype is one base distant, so this may be a read error. The chain recombines TRBV20-1 with TRBJ1-3; D is unresolved. Looked up from germline, CDR1 is DFQATT and CDR2 is SNEGSKA (reference sequence). The CDR3 consists of 16 residues. The ends were cut back, 1 base at V and 2 bases at J, with 15 bases in the middle. In DNA form, the CDR3 reads TGCAGTGCTAGAGGGGAGATTTCATACCCTGGAAACACCATATATTTT. This translates into CSARGEISYPGNTIYF.

This sequence joins TRBV7-9 and TRBJ2-5; D possibly corresponds to TRBD1 (5 bases). Trimming left V 5 bases short and J 1 base short, with 11 bases between. This CDR3 is built from 14 residues. Germline CDR1 and CDR2: SEHNR and FQNEAQ (reference sequence). CDR3 protein: CASSITGVQETQYF. In nucleotides, the CDR3 is TGTGCCAGCAGCATAACAGGCGTCCAAGAGACCCAGTACTTC.

This clonotype was seen at least ten times. The chain is built from TRBV5-1 and TRBJ2-7; 7 bases agree with TRBD1. The CDR3 extends over 14 amino acids. Germline V CDR1 and CDR2: SGHRS, YFSETQ. After removal of 4 bases from V and 0 bases from J, the junction contained 4 bases not matched to a gene. The CDR3 nucleotides are TGCGCCAGCAGCCCCGGGGACAGCTCCTACGAGCAGTACTTC. Protein: CASSPGDSSYEQYF.

This clonotype was counted many times. The chain carries TRBV6-2 or TRBV6-3 and TRBJ1-1; possibly TRBD1 for D (5 bases). The germline gives CDR1 MNHEY, CDR2 SVGEGT. The CDR3 totals 16 residues. The V end lost 6 bases, the J end lost 1 base, and 18 bases lay between the germline ends. The CDR3 DNA reads TGTGCCAGCAGACCAGCCCGACAGAGGGCGAACACTGAAGCTTTCTTT. Translation: CASRPARQRANTEAFF.

Many counts were recorded for this clonotype. This chain joins TRBV7-9 and TRBJ2-5, with TRBD2 as a possible D gene (5 bases). Germline assignment: CDR1 SEHNR and CDR2 FQNEAQ (reference sequence). The CDR3 length is 15 residues. V was cut by 0 bases and J by 5 bases, with 13 bases left in between. CDR3 in DNA: TGTGCCAGCAGCTTAGCGGAGGTTAGCAGGGAGACCCAGTACTTC. Its translation is CASSLAEVSRETQYF.

The rearrangement joins TRBV6-2 or TRBV6-3 to TRBJ2-6; the D is unclear. This CDR3 is 15 amino acids long. V lost 6 bases and J 4 bases, leaving 13 bases between the germline ends. The germline gives CDR1 MNHEY, CDR2 SVGEGT. The CDR3 DNA sequence: TGTGCCAGCAGCACCGGACCACCCGGGGCCAACGTCCTGACTTTC. Protein sequence: CASSTGPPGANVLTF.

This clonotype occurred many times. V gene TRBV6-5 combines with J gene TRBJ1-4; TRBD1 agrees at 8 bases. The CDR3 sequence is 14 residues long. In germline, CDR1 is MNHEY, CDR2 SVGAGI. Trimming cost V 5 bases and J 4 bases; bases outside gene matches: 3. The CDR3 coding sequence is TGTGCCAGCAGTCTACAGGGGGTTAATGAAAAACTGTTTTTT. Its translation: CASSLQGVNEKLFF.

Notes on this clonotype: A much larger clone sits a single nucleotide away, making a read error possible. The rearrangement uses TRBV19 and TRBJ1-1; no definite D call. Deletions cut 6 bases from V and 2 bases from J, with 19 bases between. Germline assignment: CDR1 LNHDA and CDR2 SQIVND (reference sequence). CDR3 length equals 16 residues. DNA for the CDR3: TGTGCCAGTAGCCCTGAAAGGGAGACTATAAACACTGAAGCTTTCTTT. Its protein product is CASSPERETINTEAFF.

This clonotype was seen repeatedly, ten times or more. The chain recombines TRBV6-6 with TRBJ1-2, with a tentative D call TRBD1 (6 bases). With 6 bases removed from V and 7 bases from J, the gap between germline ends came to 24 bases. The CDR3 is 16 residues long. Germline V gives CDR1 MNHNY, CDR2 SVGAGI (reference sequence). This chain's CDR3 is CASSRRDKLFGGGYTF. CDR3 nucleotide sequence: TGTGCCAGCAGCCGCCGGGACAAACTGTTCGGGGGTGGCTACACCTTC.

This clonotype was counted at least ten times. This rearrangement joins TRBV27 to TRBJ2-1, with 10 bases matching TRBD2. The CDR3 totals 17 residues. The V gene end was trimmed by 5 bases and the J gene end by 2 bases; junction bases not matched to a gene: 9. CDR1 is MNHEY, CDR2 SMNVEV, per germline (reference sequence). The CDR3 sequence: CASSPRLAGEPYNEQFF. The CDR3 DNA follows: TGTGCCAGCAGTCCCCGGCTAGCGGGAGAACCCTACAATGAGCAGTTCTTC.

Concerning this clonotype itself: A much larger clone lies a single base off, so this may be a read error. This chain connects TRBV25-1 to TRBJ1-1; D uncertain. The CDR3 loop spans 13 amino acids. Looked up from germline, CDR1 is MGHDK and CDR2 is SYGVNS. The CDR3 DNA reads as TGTGCCAACAGTGAAAGGGTGGGGACTGAAGCTTTCTTT. It encodes CANSERVGTEAFF.

This clonotype occurred many times. The chain has TRBV7-9 and TRBJ2-3; D is perhaps TRBD1 or TRBD2 (5 bases each). Germline CDR1 is SEHNR and CDR2 is FQNEAQ (reference sequence). Between the trimmed V and J ends, which lost 4 bases and 2 bases, there was a span of 13 bases. There are 15 residues in the CDR3. CDR3 residues: CASSSSLGTTDTQYF. The DNA for the CDR3 is TGTGCCAGCAGCTCATCTCTAGGGACCACAGATACGCAGTATTTT.

This clonotype was found many times. The V gene is TRBV9, the J gene TRBJ2-7; the D is unclear. V lost 0 bases, J lost 4 bases, and 14 bases lay in between. The CDR3 loop spans 15 amino acids. Germline V lookup: CDR1 SGDLS, CDR2 YYNGEE. CDR3 protein: CASSVDVGPRYEQYF. CDR3 coding DNA: TGTGCCAGCAGCGTAGATGTGGGCCCAAGGTACGAGCAGTACTTC. Drawing the rest from reference TRBV9 and TRBJ2-7, the complete variable domain is DSGVTQTPKHLITATGQRVTLRCSPRSGDLSVYWYQQSLDQGLQFLIQYYNGEERAKGNILERFSAQQFPDLHSELNLSSLELGDSALYFCASSVDVGPRYEQYFGPGTRLTVT.

The sample holds many counts of this clonotype. V is TRBV9 and J is TRBJ2-2, with D maybe TRBD2 (6 bases). Trimming took off 1 base at V and 2 bases at J, with 12 bases between the two ends. Germline V CDR1 and CDR2: SGDLS, YYNGEE. The length of the CDR3 is 16 residues. The CDR3 region is CASSVRGSPNTGELFF. CDR3 DNA sequence: TGTGCCAGCAGCGTACGGGGGAGCCCTAACACCGGGGAGCTGTTTTTT.

This clonotype has a handful of counts. J is TRBJ2-5 and V is TRBV4-3; tentatively, D is TRBD2 (5 bases). CDR1 and CDR2 from the germline V gene are LGHNA and YSLEER. The ends were cut back, 1 base at V and 5 bases at J, with 14 bases in the middle. The CDR3 spans 15 residues. This CDR3 reads CASSQAVSGWETQYF. In DNA, the CDR3 is TGCGCCAGCAGCCAAGCCGTGAGCGGTTGGGAGACCCAGTACTTC.

The sample holds many counts of this clonotype. The chain has TRBV4-3 and TRBJ1-3; D possibly corresponds to TRBD1 (5 bases). V was clipped by 0 bases and J by 4 bases, with 13 bases between them. The CDR3 consists of 16 residues. Per germline, CDR1 LGHNA and CDR2 YSLEER. CDR3 sequence (DNA): TGCGCCAGCAGCCAAGATAGCAGGGCTGGGGGAAACACCATATATTTT. Protein product: CASSQDSRAGGNTIYF.

The sample holds many counts of this clonotype. This chain connects TRBV7-9 to TRBJ1-2, with D perhaps matching TRBD1 (5 bases). The CDR3 runs 16 residues. Trimming left V 1 base short and J 2 bases short, with 14 bases between. CDR1 and CDR2 (germline): SEHNR, FQNEAQ (reference sequence). The CDR3 region has the DNA TGTGCCAGCAGCTTAGATCAGGCGGGACTGAACTATGGCTACACCTTC. It yields the protein CASSLDQAGLNYGYTF. The whole variable domain, remainder taken from reference TRBV7-9 and TRBJ1-2, is DTGVSQNPRHKITKRGQNVTFRCDPISEHNRLYWYRQTLGQGPEFLTYFQNEAQLEKSRLLSDRFSAERPKGSFSTLEIQRTEQGDSAMYLCASSLDQAGLNYGYTFGSGTRLTVV.

This chain joins TRBV28 and TRBJ2-1, with 10 bases matching TRBD2. Looked up from germline, CDR1 is MDHEN and CDR2 is SYDVKM. Trimming took 8 bases from V and 7 from J; bases not matched to a gene: 5. CDR3 size: 13 residues. CDR3 DNA sequence: TGTGCCAGCGCCAAACTAGCGGGGAATGAGCAGTTCTTC. Its protein is CASAKLAGNEQFF.